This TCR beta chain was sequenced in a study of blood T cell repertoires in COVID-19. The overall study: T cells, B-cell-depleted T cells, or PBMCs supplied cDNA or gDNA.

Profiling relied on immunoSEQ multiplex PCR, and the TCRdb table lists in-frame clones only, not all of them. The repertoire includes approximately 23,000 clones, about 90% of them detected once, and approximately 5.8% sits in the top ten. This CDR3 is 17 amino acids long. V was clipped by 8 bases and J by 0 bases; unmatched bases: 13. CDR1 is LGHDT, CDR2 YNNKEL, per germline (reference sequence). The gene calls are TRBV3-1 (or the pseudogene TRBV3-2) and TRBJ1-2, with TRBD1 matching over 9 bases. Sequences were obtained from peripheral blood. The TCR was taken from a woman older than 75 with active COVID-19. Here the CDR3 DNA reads TGTGCCAGCTCGCCGGGGGGACAGGGACTATCTAACTATGGCTACACCTTC. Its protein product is CASSPGGQGLSNYGYTF.